The 4 T cell receptor beta chains presented below share a single source sample, sequenced in a study of memory CD4+ T cells and cytomegalovirus serostatus. Single viable CD3+CD4+CD8-CD45RO+ cells were sorted as the memory CD4+ T cells. Method: immunoSEQ multiplex PCR; TCRdb's copy keeps in-frame clones and lacks some. The repertoire includes tens of thousands of clones, roughly three quarters of them detected once, and 0.55% sits in the top ten. The sequencing sample was made of memory CD4+ T cells from blood. Every receptor here comes from an adult in good health and CMV-seronegative.

The chain has TRBV19 and TRBJ2-1; D is undetermined. The ends were cut back, 7 bases at V and 7 bases at J, with 14 bases in the middle. CDR1 is LNHDA, CDR2 SQIVND, per germline (reference sequence). The CDR3 length is 13 residues. This CDR3 is CASTDLLQNEQFF. The CDR3 nucleotides are TGTGCCAGTACGGACCTGTTGCAAAATGAGCAGTTCTTC.

The J gene is TRBJ2-3, the V gene TRBV7-2, with unresolved D. The germline CDR1 and CDR2 sequences are SGHTA and FQGNSA. Between the trimmed V and J ends, which lost 4 bases and 2 bases, there was a span of 1 base. There are 11 residues in the CDR3. As DNA, the CDR3 is TGTGCCAGCAGCTCCACAGATACGCAGTATTTT. Amino acid sequence: CASSSTDTQYF.

CDR3 nucleotides: TGTGCCAGCAGTTTAAGGTGGTCGGAGGCCAGGAATTCACCCCTCCACTTT. Amino acid sequence: CASSLRWSEARNSPLHF. The V call is TRBV27, the J call TRBJ1-6; no reliable D call. The CDR3 is 17 amino acids. Germline V lookup: CDR1 MNHEY, CDR2 SMNVEV (reference sequence). V lost 2 bases and J 7 bases, leaving 18 bases between the germline ends.

This chain joins TRBV2 and TRBJ1-5; D gene ambiguous. Germline V gene data show CDR1 as SNHLY and CDR2 as FYNNEI. The CDR3 totals 13 residues. The V and J ends lost 6 bases and 0 bases respectively, with 6 bases between them. The CDR3, as DNA: TGTGCCAGCAGGACATTTAGCAATCAGCCCCAGCATTTT. Translated, it gives CASRTFSNQPQHF.